The rows below give T cell receptor beta chains drawn from one sample of a study of blood T cell repertoires in COVID-19. Only in-frame clones appear in the TCRdb table, and some are missing; sequencing was by immunoSEQ multiplex PCR. The sample yields some 260,000 clones, roughly 82% seen once. Sequences were obtained from peripheral blood. Source of these receptors: a woman of 80 years or more with active or convalescent COVID-19. Both conserved end residues are part of each CDR3. A D gene is named only where the DNA matches it firmly. Only part of the rows carry a size: once, few, many, or a class if the clone is expanded.

CDR3 DNA: TGTGCCTGGAGTGTAAGAAGACAGGGGCCAGCCTTGAACACTGAAGCTTTCTTT
CDR3 protein: CAWSVRRQGPALNTEAFF
clone size: NA
V gene: TRBV30
J gene: TRBJ1-1
D gene: TRBD1

CDR3 DNA: TGTGCCAGCTCACCGGGACTAGCGGGACGAGGGAGCACAGATACGCAGTATTTT
CDR3 protein: CASSPGLAGRGSTDTQYF
clone size: NA
V gene: TRBV18
J gene: TRBJ2-3
D gene: TRBD2

CDR3 DNA: TGTGCCAGCCACGATCGGGGCTACGAGCAGTACTTC
CDR3 protein: CASHDRGYEQYF
clone size: once
V gene: TRBV6-5
J gene: TRBJ2-7
D gene: NA

CDR3 DNA: TGCAGTGCTAGACCCTACCCCGGCTACACCTTC
CDR3 protein: CSARPYPGYTF
clone size: NA
V gene: TRBV20-1
J gene: TRBJ1-2
D gene: NA

CDR3 DNA: TGTGCCAGCAGCCAAGAATTCATGTGGAGCGGGACCCGAGCCGGGGAGCTGTTTTTT
CDR3 protein: CASSQEFMWSGTRAGELFF
clone size: NA
V gene: TRBV3-1/TRBV3-2
J gene: TRBJ2-2
D gene: TRBD2

CDR3 DNA: TGTGCCAGTAGTACGGGACAGATAAATCAGCCCCAGCATTTT
CDR3 protein: CASSTGQINQPQHF
clone size: NA
V gene: TRBV19
J gene: TRBJ1-5
D gene: TRBD1

CDR3 DNA: TGTGCCAGCAGCCCTCCTAGGACAGGGGGCACTGAAGCTTTCTTT
CDR3 protein: CASSPPRTGGTEAFF
clone size: NA
V gene: TRBV3-1/TRBV3-2
J gene: TRBJ1-1
D gene: TRBD1

CDR3 DNA: TGTGCCAGCACTCCCGGGACAATAAACACTGAAGCTTTCTTT
CDR3 protein: CASTPGTINTEAFF
clone size: NA
V gene: TRBV2
J gene: TRBJ1-1
D gene: NA

CDR3 DNA: TGTGCCAGTAGTGGTGTGAGGACAACCGAACCCACAGATACGCAGTATTTT
CDR3 protein: CASSGVRTTEPTDTQYF
clone size: NA
V gene: TRBV19
J gene: TRBJ2-3
D gene: NA

CDR3 DNA: TGTGCCAGCGCCACTGGCAGGGCTAATATCAATGAGCAGTTCTTC
CDR3 protein: CASATGRANINEQFF
clone size: NA
V gene: TRBV2
J gene: TRBJ2-1
D gene: NA